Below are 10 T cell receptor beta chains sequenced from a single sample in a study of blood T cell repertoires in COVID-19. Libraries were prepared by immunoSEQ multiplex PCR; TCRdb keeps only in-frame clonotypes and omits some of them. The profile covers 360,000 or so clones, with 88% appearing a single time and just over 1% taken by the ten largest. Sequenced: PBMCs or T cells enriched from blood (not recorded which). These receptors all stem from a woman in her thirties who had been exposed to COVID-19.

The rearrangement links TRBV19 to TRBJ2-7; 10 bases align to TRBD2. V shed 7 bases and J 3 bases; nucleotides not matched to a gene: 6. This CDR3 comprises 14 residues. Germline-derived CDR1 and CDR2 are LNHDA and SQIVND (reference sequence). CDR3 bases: TGTGCCAGTATGGAGCGGGGGGGGTTCTACGAGCAGTACTTC. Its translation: CASMERGGFYEQYF. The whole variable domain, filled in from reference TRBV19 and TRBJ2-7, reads DGGITQSPKYLFRKEGQNVTLSCEQNLNHDAMYWYRQDPGQGLRLIYYSQIVNDFQKGDIAEGYSVSREKKESFPLTVTSAQKNPTAFYLCASMERGGFYEQYFGPGTRLTVT.

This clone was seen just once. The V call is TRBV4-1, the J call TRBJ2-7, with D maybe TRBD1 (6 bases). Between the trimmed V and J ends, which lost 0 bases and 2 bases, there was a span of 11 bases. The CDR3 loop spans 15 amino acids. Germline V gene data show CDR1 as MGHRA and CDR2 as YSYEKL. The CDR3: CASSQDPGTTYEQYF. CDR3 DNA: TGCGCCAGCAGCCAAGACCCCGGGACAACCTACGAGCAGTACTTC.

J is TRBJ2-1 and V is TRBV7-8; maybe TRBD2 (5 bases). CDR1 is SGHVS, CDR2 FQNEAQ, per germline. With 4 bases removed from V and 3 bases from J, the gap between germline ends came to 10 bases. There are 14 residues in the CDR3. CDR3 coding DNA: TGTGCCAGCAGCTGGCCCGGGAACTACAATGAGCAGTTCTTC. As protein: CASSWPGNYNEQFF. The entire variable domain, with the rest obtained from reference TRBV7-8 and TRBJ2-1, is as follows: GAGVSQSPRYKVAKRGQDVALRCDPISGHVSLFWYQQALGQGPEFLTYFQNEAQLDKSGLPSDRFFAERPEGSVSTLKIQRTQQEDSAVYLCASSWPGNYNEQFFGPGTRLTVL.

CDR3 sequence (DNA): TGTGCCAGCAGCCAAGGAGGTTCAAAATCCTACGAGCAGTACTTC. This gives the protein CASSQGGSKSYEQYF. The J gene is TRBJ2-7, the V gene TRBV4-2; D gene ambiguous. The CDR3 totals 15 residues. V dropped 1 base and J dropped 1 base, with 11 bases sitting between them. Germline-derived CDR1 and CDR2 are LGHNA and YNFKEQ.

This chain's CDR3 is CASRVGTGVPEAFF. The CDR3 DNA is TGTGCCAGTAGGGTCGGGACAGGGGTCCCTGAAGCTTTCTTT. The chain employs TRBV19 and TRBJ1-1; 10 bases map to TRBD1. The CDR3 is 14 amino acids. CDR1 is LNHDA, CDR2 SQIVND, per germline (reference sequence). The ends lost 6 bases at V and 6 bases at J; junction bases unmatched: 7.

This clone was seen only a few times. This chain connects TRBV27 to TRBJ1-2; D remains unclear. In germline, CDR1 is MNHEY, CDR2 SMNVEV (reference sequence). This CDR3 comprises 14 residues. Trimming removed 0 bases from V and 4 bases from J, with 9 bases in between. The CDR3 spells CASSLSLGVYGYTF. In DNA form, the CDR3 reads TGTGCCAGCAGTTTATCTTTGGGCGTCTATGGCTACACCTTC.

DNA for the CDR3: TGTGCCAGCAGCTCGGGACTAGCGGGATTCAACGAGCAGTACTTC. It specifies CASSSGLAGFNEQYF. The V and J genes are TRBV11-1 and TRBJ2-7, with 13 bases matching TRBD2. This CDR3 is built from 15 residues. Germline V gene data show CDR1 as SGHAT and CDR2 as FQDESV (reference sequence). Losses at the gene ends were 4 bases for V and 5 bases for J; bases not matched to a gene: 5.

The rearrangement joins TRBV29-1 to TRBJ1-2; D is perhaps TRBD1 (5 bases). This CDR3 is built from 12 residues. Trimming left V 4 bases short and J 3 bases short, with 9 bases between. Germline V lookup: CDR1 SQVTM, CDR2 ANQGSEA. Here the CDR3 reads CSVGTLYYGYTF. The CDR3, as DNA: TGCAGCGTTGGGACACTTTACTATGGCTACACCTTC.

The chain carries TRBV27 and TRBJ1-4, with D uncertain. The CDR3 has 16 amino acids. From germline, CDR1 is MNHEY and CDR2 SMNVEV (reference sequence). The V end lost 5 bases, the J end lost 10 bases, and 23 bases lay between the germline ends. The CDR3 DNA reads TGTGCCAGCAGTAGCACCGGAGAGGGCGAGTTAGGAAAACTGTTTTTT. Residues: CASSSTGEGELGKLFF. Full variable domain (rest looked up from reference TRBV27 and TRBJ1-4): EAQVTQNPRYLITVTGKKLTVTCSQNMNHEYMSWYRQDPGLGLRQIYYSMNVEVTDKGDVPEGYKVSRKEKRNFPLILESPSPNQTSLYFCASSSTGEGELGKLFFGSGTQLSVL.

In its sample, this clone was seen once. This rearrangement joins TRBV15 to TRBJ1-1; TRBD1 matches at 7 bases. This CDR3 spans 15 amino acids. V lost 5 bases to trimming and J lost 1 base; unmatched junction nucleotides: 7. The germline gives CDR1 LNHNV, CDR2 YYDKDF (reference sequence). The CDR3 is CATSLETGTNTEAFF. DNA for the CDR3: TGTGCCACCAGCTTGGAGACAGGGACGAACACTGAAGCTTTCTTT. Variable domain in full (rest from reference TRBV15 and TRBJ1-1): DAMVIQNPRYQVTQFGKPVTLSCSQTLNHNVMYWYQQKSSQAPKLLFHYYDKDFNNEADTPDNFQSRRPNTSFCFLDIRSPGLGDTAMYLCATSLETGTNTEAFFGQGTRLTVV.